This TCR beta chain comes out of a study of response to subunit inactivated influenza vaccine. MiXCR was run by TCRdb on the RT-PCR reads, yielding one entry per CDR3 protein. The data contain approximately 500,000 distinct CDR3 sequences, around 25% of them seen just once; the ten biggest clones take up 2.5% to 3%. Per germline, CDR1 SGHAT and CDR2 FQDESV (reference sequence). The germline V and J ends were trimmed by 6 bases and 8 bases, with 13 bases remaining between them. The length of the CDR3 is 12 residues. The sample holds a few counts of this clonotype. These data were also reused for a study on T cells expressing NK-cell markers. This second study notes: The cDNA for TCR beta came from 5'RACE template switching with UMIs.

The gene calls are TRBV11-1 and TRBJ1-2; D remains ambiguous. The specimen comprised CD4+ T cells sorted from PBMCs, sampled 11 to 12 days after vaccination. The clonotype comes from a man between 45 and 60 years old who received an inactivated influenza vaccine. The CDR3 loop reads CASSRNSRGYTF. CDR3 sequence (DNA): TGTGCCAGCAGTCGAAACAGCCGCGGCTACACCTTC.